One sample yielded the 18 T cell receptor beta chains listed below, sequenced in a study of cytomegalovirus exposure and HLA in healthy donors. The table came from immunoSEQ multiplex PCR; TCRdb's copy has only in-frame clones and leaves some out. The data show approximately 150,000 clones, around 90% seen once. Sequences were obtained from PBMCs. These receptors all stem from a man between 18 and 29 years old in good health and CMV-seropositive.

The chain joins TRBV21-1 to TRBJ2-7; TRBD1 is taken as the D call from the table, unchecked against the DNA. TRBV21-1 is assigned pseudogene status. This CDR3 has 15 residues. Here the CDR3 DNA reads TGTGCCAGCAGCAAAAGGACAGGGTGGGTATACGAGCAGTACTTC. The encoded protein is CASSKRTGWVYEQYF.

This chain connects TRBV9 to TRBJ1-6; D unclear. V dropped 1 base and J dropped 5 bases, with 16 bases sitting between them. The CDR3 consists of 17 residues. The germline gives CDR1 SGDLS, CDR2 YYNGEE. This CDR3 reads CASSVNVRSVDNSPLHF. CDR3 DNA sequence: TGTGCCAGCAGCGTAAATGTAAGATCGGTAGATAATTCACCCCTCCACTTT.

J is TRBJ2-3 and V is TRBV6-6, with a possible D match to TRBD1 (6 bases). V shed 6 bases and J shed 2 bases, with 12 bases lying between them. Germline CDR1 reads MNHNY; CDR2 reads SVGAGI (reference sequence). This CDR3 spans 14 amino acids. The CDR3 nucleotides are TGTGCCAGCAGGTCAGGACAGCTCACAGATACGCAGTATTTT. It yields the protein CASRSGQLTDTQYF.

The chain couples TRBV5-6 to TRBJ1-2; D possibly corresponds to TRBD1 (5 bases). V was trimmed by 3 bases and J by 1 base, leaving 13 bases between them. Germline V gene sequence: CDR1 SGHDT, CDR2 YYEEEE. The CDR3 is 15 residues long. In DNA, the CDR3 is TGTGCCAGCAGCTCCACCGCCAGGGTTAACTATGGCTACACCTTC. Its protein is CASSSTARVNYGYTF.

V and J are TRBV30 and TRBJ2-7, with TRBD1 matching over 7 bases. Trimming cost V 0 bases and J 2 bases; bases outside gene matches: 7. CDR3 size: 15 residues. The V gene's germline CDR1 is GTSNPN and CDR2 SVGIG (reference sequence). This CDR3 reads CAWSVQAGGAYEQYF. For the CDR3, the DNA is TGTGCCTGGAGTGTACAGGCAGGGGGTGCCTACGAGCAGTACTTC.

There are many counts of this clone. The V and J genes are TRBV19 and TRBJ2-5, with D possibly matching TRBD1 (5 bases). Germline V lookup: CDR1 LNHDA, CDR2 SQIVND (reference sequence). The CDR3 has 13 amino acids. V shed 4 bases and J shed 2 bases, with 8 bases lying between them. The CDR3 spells CASSTDMQETQYF. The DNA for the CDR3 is TGTGCCAGTAGTACGGACATGCAAGAGACCCAGTACTTC.

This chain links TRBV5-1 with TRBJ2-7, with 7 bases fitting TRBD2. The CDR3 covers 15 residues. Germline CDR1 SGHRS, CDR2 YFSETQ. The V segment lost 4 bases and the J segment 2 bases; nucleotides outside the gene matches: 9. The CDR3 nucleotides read TGCGCCAGCAGCCTCGACGGCGGGAGCGCCTACGAGCAGTACTTC. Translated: CASSLDGGSAYEQYF. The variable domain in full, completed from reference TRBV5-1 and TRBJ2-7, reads KAGVTQTPRYLIKTRGQQVTLSCSPISGHRSVSWYQQTPGQGLQFLFEYFSETQRNKGNFPGRFSGRQFSNSRSEMNVSTLELGDSALYLCASSLDGGSAYEQYFGPGTRLTVT.

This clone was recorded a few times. The CDR3: CAWSDQTNYGYTF. The CDR3 bases are TGTGCCTGGAGCGATCAAACAAACTATGGCTACACCTTC. The chain links TRBV30 to TRBJ1-2; no reliable D call. Germline assignment: CDR1 GTSNPN and CDR2 SVGIG (reference sequence). V was cut by 3 bases and J by 2 bases, with 10 bases left in between. This CDR3 has 13 amino acids.

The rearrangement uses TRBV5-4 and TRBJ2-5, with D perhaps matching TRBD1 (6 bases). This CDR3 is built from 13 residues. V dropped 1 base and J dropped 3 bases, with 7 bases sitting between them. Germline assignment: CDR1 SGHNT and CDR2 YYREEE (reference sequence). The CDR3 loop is CASSLTGKETQYF. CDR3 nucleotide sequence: TGTGCCAGCAGCTTGACAGGGAAAGAGACCCAGTACTTC.

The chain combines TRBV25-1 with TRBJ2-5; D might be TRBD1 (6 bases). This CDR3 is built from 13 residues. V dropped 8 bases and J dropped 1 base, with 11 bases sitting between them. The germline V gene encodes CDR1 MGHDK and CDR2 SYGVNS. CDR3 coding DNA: TGTGCCAGCCGATGGGGGCCCCAAGAGACCCAGTACTTC. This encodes CASRWGPQETQYF.

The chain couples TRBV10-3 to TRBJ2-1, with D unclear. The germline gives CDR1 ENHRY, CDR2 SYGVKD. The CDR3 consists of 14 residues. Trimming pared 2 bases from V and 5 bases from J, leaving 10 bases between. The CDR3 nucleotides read TGTGCCATCAGTGAGGGTCTATTACACAATGAGCAGTTCTTC. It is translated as CAISEGLLHNEQFF.

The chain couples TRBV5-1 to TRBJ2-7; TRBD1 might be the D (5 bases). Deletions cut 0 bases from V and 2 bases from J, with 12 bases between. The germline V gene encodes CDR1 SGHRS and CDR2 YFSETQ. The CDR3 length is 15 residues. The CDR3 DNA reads TGCGCCAGCAGCTTGGAGTGGGGCGGCCCCTACGAGCAGTACTTC. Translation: CASSLEWGGPYEQYF. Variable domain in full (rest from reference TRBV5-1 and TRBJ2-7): KAGVTQTPRYLIKTRGQQVTLSCSPISGHRSVSWYQQTPGQGLQFLFEYFSETQRNKGNFPGRFSGRQFSNSRSEMNVSTLELGDSALYLCASSLEWGGPYEQYFGPGTRLTVT.

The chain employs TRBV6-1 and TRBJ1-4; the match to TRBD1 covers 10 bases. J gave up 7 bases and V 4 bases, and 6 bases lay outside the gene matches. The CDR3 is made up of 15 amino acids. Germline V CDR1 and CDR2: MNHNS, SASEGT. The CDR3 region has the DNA TGTGCCAGCAGTGTAGGACAGGGGGTGGGTGAAAAACTGTTTTTT. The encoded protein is CASSVGQGVGEKLFF.

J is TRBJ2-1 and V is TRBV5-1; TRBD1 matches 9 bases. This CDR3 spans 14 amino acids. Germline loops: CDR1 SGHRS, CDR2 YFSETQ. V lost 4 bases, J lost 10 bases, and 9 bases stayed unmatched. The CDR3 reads CASSGGQGVREQFF. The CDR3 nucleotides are TGCGCCAGCAGCGGGGGACAGGGAGTGAGGGAGCAGTTCTTC.

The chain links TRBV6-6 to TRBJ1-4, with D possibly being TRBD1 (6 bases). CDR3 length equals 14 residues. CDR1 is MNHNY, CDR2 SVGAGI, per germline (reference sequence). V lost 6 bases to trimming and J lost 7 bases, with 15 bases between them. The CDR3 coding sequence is TGTGCCAGCAGCCGTGGGGGGGCGGGTGAAAAACTGTTTTTT. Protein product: CASSRGGAGEKLFF.

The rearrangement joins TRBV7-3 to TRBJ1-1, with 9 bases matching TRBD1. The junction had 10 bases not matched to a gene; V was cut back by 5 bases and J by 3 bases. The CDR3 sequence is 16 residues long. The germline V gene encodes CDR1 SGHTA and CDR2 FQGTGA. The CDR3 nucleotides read TGTGCCAGCAGCAAGACAGGGGGTTCGGGGCACACTGAAGCTTTCTTT. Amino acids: CASSKTGGSGHTEAFF.

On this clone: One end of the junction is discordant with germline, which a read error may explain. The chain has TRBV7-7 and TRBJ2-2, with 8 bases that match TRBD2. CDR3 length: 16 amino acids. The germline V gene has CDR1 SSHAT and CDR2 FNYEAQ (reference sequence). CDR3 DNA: TGTGCTAGCAGCTCCGGACTAGCCGGGGTGACCGGGGAGCTGTTTTTT. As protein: CASSSGLAGVTGELFF.

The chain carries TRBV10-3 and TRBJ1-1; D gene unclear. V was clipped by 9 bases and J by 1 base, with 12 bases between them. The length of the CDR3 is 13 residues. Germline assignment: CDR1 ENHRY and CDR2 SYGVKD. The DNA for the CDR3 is TGTGCCATATCTGAAACGGGGAACACTGAAGCTTTCTTT. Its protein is CAISETGNTEAFF.